The 32 T cell receptor beta chains listed next were all sequenced from one sample in a study of blood T cell repertoires in COVID-19. TCRdb keeps only in-frame clones here, not all; method: immunoSEQ multiplex PCR. This sample yields fewer than 300,000 clones, of which approximately 90% are seen a single time; roughly 10% belongs to the top ten. Specimen: PBMCs or T cells enriched from blood (not recorded which). These receptors all stem from a man aged 35-49 years who had recovered from COVID-19.

The V call is TRBV24-1, the J call TRBJ2-3, with 8 bases lining up with TRBD2. The ends lost 4 bases at V and 14 bases at J; junction bases unmatched: 16. The germline CDR1 and CDR2 sequences are KGHDR and SFDVKD. The CDR3 extends over 15 amino acids. CDR3 DNA sequence: TGTGCCACCAGTGACCCAGCGGGGGAACCTCTTATGGGGTATTTT. Translating it yields CATSDPAGEPLMGYF.

The chain links TRBV19 to TRBJ2-2; 7 positions match TRBD1. CDR3 length: 16 amino acids. With 4 bases clipped from V and 7 bases from J, the junction kept 12 bases outside the gene matches. The germline V gene encodes CDR1 LNHDA and CDR2 SQIVND (reference sequence). The CDR3 sequence: CASSRPWTGDGGELFF. CDR3 DNA sequence: TGTGCCAGTAGTAGACCCTGGACAGGTGACGGCGGGGAGCTGTTTTTT. The full variable domain, its missing parts supplied by reference TRBV19 and TRBJ2-2, is DGGITQSPKYLFRKEGQNVTLSCEQNLNHDAMYWYRQDPGQGLRLIYYSQIVNDFQKGDIAEGYSVSREKKESFPLTVTSAQKNPTAFYLCASSRPWTGDGGELFFGEGSRLTVL.

V usage is TRBV12-3 or TRBV12-4 and J usage is TRBJ2-3; weak D call: TRBD1 (5 bases). CDR3 size: 13 residues. The ends were cut back, 5 bases at V and 9 bases at J, with 15 bases in the middle. CDR3 DNA sequence: TGTGCCAGCAGTCCCGATGCTAGGGGAACGCAGTATTTT. This codes for CASSPDARGTQYF.

The chain couples TRBV19 to TRBJ2-2, with D maybe TRBD1 (5 bases). CDR3 size: 15 residues. Germline-derived CDR1 and CDR2 are LNHDA and SQIVND (reference sequence). Deletions cut 1 base from V and 7 bases from J, with 13 bases between. CDR3 bases: TGTGCCAGTAGTATAGCCCTCAGGGTCAACGGGGAGCTGTTTTTT. Translation: CASSIALRVNGELFF. The entire variable domain, with the rest obtained from reference TRBV19 and TRBJ2-2, is as follows: DGGITQSPKYLFRKEGQNVTLSCEQNLNHDAMYWYRQDPGQGLRLIYYSQIVNDFQKGDIAEGYSVSREKKESFPLTVTSAQKNPTAFYLCASSIALRVNGELFFGEGSRLTVL.

This clone came up once. This chain uses TRBV28 with TRBJ1-2; D not certain. This CDR3 is 13 amino acids long. With 5 bases removed from V and 7 bases from J, the gap between germline ends came to 14 bases. Germline-derived CDR1 and CDR2 are MDHEN and SYDVKM. In nucleotides, the CDR3 is TGTGCCAGCAGTCCCGGTGACACTCGTGGCTACACCTTC. Protein product: CASSPGDTRGYTF.

The chain uses TRBV9 and TRBJ2-1; TRBD2 might be the D (6 bases). The germline V and J ends were trimmed by 4 bases and 1 base, with 12 bases remaining between them. The CDR3 length is 15 residues. The germline gives CDR1 SGDLS, CDR2 YYNGEE. The CDR3 loop is CASSPRDFSYNEQFF. The CDR3 nucleotides read TGTGCCAGCAGCCCCCGGGACTTTTCCTACAATGAGCAGTTCTTC.

The V gene is TRBV19, the J gene TRBJ1-5; D unclear. V was trimmed by 4 bases and J by 6 bases, leaving 7 bases between them. This CDR3 is 12 amino acids long. Germline V CDR1 and CDR2: LNHDA, SQIVND (reference sequence). CDR3 loop: CASSTVGQPQHF. The CDR3 nucleotides read TGTGCCAGTAGTACGGTTGGTCAGCCCCAGCATTTT. The full variable domain, in which reference TRBV19 and TRBJ1-5 provide the parts outside the CDR3, is DGGITQSPKYLFRKEGQNVTLSCEQNLNHDAMYWYRQDPGQGLRLIYYSQIVNDFQKGDIAEGYSVSREKKESFPLTVTSAQKNPTAFYLCASSTVGQPQHFGDGTRLSIL.

The chain links TRBV7-3 to TRBJ1-5; D is undetermined. Deletions cut 0 bases from V and 4 bases from J, with 7 bases between. This CDR3 is built from 14 residues. The germline gives CDR1 SGHTA, CDR2 FQGTGA. CDR3 sequence (DNA): TGTGCCAGCAGCTTAACCCACGGGAATCAGCCCCAGCATTTT. The encoded protein is CASSLTHGNQPQHF.

Only a few counts were recorded for this clone. The chain combines TRBV7-3 with TRBJ1-3, with 9 bases fitting TRBD1. The CDR3 totals 15 residues. With 5 bases clipped from V and 0 bases from J, the junction kept 2 bases outside the gene matches. The germline V gene has CDR1 SGHTA and CDR2 FQGTGA. In nucleotides, the CDR3 is TGTGCCAGCAGCGTGACAGGGGGCTCTGGAAACACCATATATTTT. Protein: CASSVTGGSGNTIYF. Looking up the rest from reference TRBV7-3 and TRBJ1-3 gives the full variable domain: GAGVSQTPSNKVTEKGKYVELRCDPISGHTALYWYRQSLGQGPEFLIYFQGTGAADDSGLPNDRFFAVRPEGSVSTLKIQRTERGDSAVYLCASSVTGGSGNTIYFGEGSWLTVV.

The chain employs TRBV7-2 and TRBJ2-7; 7 nucleotides agree with TRBD1. The CDR3 is made up of 14 amino acids. CDR1 and CDR2 (germline): SGHTA, FQGNSA. Trimming cost V 2 bases and J 4 bases; bases outside gene matches: 5. The CDR3 sequence: CASSLRARGYEQYF. The CDR3, as DNA: TGTGCCAGCAGCTTACGCGCCAGGGGGTACGAGCAGTACTTC.

The chain employs TRBV5-8 and TRBJ1-2; the D gene is possibly TRBD1 (6 bases). The V end was cut by 5 bases, the J end by 3 bases, with 17 bases between. CDR3 length: 15 amino acids. From germline, CDR1 is SGHTS and CDR2 YDEGEE. DNA of the CDR3: TGTGCCAGCAGTACGGGCCTAAAGGGGGACTATGGCTACACCTTC. Amino acid sequence: CASSTGLKGDYGYTF.

The CDR3 coding sequence is TGTGCTAGTGGTTCCTCGGGGACAGGGGAATTTGGGTACGAGCAGTACTTC. It encodes CASGSSGTGEFGYEQYF. The chain joins TRBV12-5 to TRBJ2-7, with 10 bases identical to TRBD1. J gave up 4 bases and V 4 bases, and 13 bases lay outside the gene matches. This CDR3 has 17 residues. Per the germline V gene, CDR1 is LGHNT and CDR2 is FRNRAP.

The chain combines TRBV9 with TRBJ2-1; 11 bases align to TRBD1. V lost 4 bases and J lost 7; bases outside the gene matches: 7. The V gene's germline CDR1 is SGDLS and CDR2 YYNGEE. This CDR3 region has 15 residues. The CDR3 here is CASSPGTGGWNEQFF. The DNA for the CDR3 is TGTGCCAGCAGCCCCGGGACAGGGGGTTGGAATGAGCAGTTCTTC.

The chain couples TRBV9 to TRBJ2-1; 13 positions match TRBD2. Losses at the gene ends were 2 bases for V and 6 bases for J; bases not matched to a gene: 11. The CDR3 covers 18 residues. Germline loops: CDR1 SGDLS, CDR2 YYNGEE. Written as DNA, the CDR3 is TGTGCCAGCAGCGTCGACAGCCCCGGACTAGCGGGAGTCAATGAGCAGTTCTTC. This encodes CASSVDSPGLAGVNEQFF.

The chain carries TRBV24-1 and TRBJ1-5, with D perhaps matching TRBD1 (6 bases). Germline V gene data show CDR1 as KGHDR and CDR2 as SFDVKD. CDR3 length equals 17 residues. V lost 3 bases and J lost 4, with 18 bases in between. DNA for the CDR3: TGTGCCACCAGTGATGGAACCGGGACACTTGGGAATCAGCCCCAGCATTTT. Translation: CATSDGTGTLGNQPQHF.

The gene calls are TRBV6-5 and TRBJ1-1; 9 bases align to TRBD1. After removal of 5 bases from V and 6 bases from J, the junction contained 10 bases not matched to a gene. The CDR3 extends over 15 amino acids. The germline V gene has CDR1 MNHEY and CDR2 SVGAGI. This chain's CDR3 is CASSPGQGRRAEAFF. CDR3 nucleotide sequence: TGTGCCAGCAGTCCCGGACAGGGGCGGAGAGCTGAAGCTTTCTTT.

CDR3 residues: CASSLRERVAGDRYEQYF. For the CDR3, the DNA is TGTGCCAGCAGTTTACGAGAAAGAGTAGCGGGAGACAGGTACGAGCAGTACTTC. The chain is built from TRBV27 and TRBJ2-7; 9 bases map to TRBD2. This CDR3 contains 18 residues. The ends lost 2 bases at V and 4 bases at J; junction bases unmatched: 15. Germline V CDR1 and CDR2: MNHEY, SMNVEV (reference sequence).

The chain is built from TRBV6-2 or TRBV6-3 and TRBJ2-1; 8 bases are a match to TRBD2. CDR1 is MNHEY and CDR2 is SVGEGT in the germline V gene. V lost 4 bases to trimming and J lost 3 bases; unmatched junction nucleotides: 8. CDR3 size: 16 residues. The CDR3 here is CASSWTGGPRYNEQFF. CDR3 bases: TGTGCCAGCAGTTGGACGGGGGGGCCTCGCTACAATGAGCAGTTCTTC.

The CDR3 spells CASTASGGADTGELFF. The CDR3 nucleotides are TGTGCCAGCACGGCTAGCGGGGGGGCCGACACCGGGGAGCTGTTTTTT. V is TRBV7-9 and J is TRBJ2-2, with 12 bases that match TRBD2. The CDR3 has 16 amino acids. Trimming removed 7 bases from V and 3 bases from J; junction bases left unmatched: 6. CDR1 is SEHNR and CDR2 is FQNEAQ in the germline V gene (reference sequence). The whole variable domain, remainder taken from reference TRBV7-9 and TRBJ2-2, is DTGVSQNPRHKITKRGQNVTFRCDPISEHNRLYWYRQTLGQGPEFLTYFQNEAQLEKSRLLSDRFSAERPKGSFSTLEIQRTEQGDSAMYLCASTASGGADTGELFFGEGSRLTVL.

This clone appeared many times. J is TRBJ1-5 and V is TRBV19; the match to TRBD1 covers 7 bases. The V segment lost 7 bases and the J segment 7 bases; nucleotides outside the gene matches: 7. CDR1 is LNHDA, CDR2 SQIVND, per germline (reference sequence). The CDR3 totals 13 residues. The CDR3 coding sequence is TGTGCCAGTACCCTGACAGGGTGGCAGCCCCAGCATTTT. Its protein product is CASTLTGWQPQHF.

The CDR3 DNA follows: TGTGCCAGCTCAGCGTACCGGGACACATATCAGCCCCAGCATTTT. Encoded protein: CASSAYRDTYQPQHF. V and J are TRBV18 and TRBJ1-5; the D gene is possibly TRBD1 (6 bases). Germline CDR1 is KGHSH and CDR2 is LQKENI. The V end was cut by 5 bases, the J end by 5 bases, with 16 bases between. The CDR3 runs to 15 residues.

The chain carries TRBV2 and TRBJ1-6; 9 bases are a match to TRBD1. Per germline, CDR1 SNHLY and CDR2 FYNNEI. V lost 4 bases to trimming and J lost 6 bases; unmatched junction nucleotides: 4. The CDR3 is 15 amino acids. CDR3 coding DNA: TGTGCCAGCAGTGTCACGGGACAGGGTAATTCACCCCTCCACTTT. As protein: CASSVTGQGNSPLHF.

A single count supports this clone. The chain joins TRBV7-2 to TRBJ2-7; TRBD2 matches at 11 bases. The trim removed 5 bases at V and 4 bases at J, leaving 7 bases unmatched. There are 15 residues in the CDR3. The germline V gene encodes CDR1 SGHTA and CDR2 FQGNSA. This CDR3 reads CASSAILAGEYEQYF. The CDR3 DNA reads TGTGCCAGCAGCGCCATACTAGCGGGAGAGTACGAGCAGTACTTC.

The chain couples TRBV27 to TRBJ2-7, with D possibly being TRBD1 (5 bases). CDR1 is MNHEY and CDR2 is SMNVEV in the germline V gene (reference sequence). V gave up 2 bases and J gave up 7 bases, with 12 bases separating them. The length of the CDR3 is 13 residues. CDR3 nucleotide sequence: TGTGCCAGCAGTTTACTAGGGGCCAGAGAGCAGTACTTC. Amino acid sequence: CASSLLGAREQYF.

The chain recombines TRBV5-6 with TRBJ2-3, with 8 bases identical to TRBD1. Germline CDR1 SGHDT, CDR2 YYEEEE. The trim removed 0 bases at V and 5 bases at J, leaving 17 bases unmatched. The CDR3 is made up of 19 amino acids. DNA for the CDR3: TGTGCCAGCAGCTTGGACTTTAAGAAAAGGACAGGGTTAGGAGATACGCAGTATTTT. Translating it yields CASSLDFKKRTGLGDTQYF.

This chain links TRBV4-3 with TRBJ2-1; 8 nucleotides align to TRBD1. This CDR3 region has 16 residues. V shed 0 bases, J shed 6 bases, and the junction held 7 bases outside the gene matches. The germline gives CDR1 LGHNA, CDR2 YSLEER. In DNA, the CDR3 is TGCGCCAGCAGCCAAGACAGGACAGGGCGGATCAATGAGCAGTTCTTC. Its protein product is CASSQDRTGRINEQFF.

The rearrangement joins TRBV7-3 to TRBJ2-3; D perhaps matches TRBD2 (5 bases). V was pared by 2 bases and J by 2 bases, with 8 bases between. Germline assignment: CDR1 SGHTA and CDR2 FQGTGA. The CDR3 is 14 amino acids. The CDR3 bases are TGTGCCAGCAGCTTAGGGAGCGCCACAGATACGCAGTATTTT. Its translation is CASSLGSATDTQYF. Full variable domain (remainder filled in from reference TRBV7-3 and TRBJ2-3): GAGVSQTPSNKVTEKGKYVELRCDPISGHTALYWYRQSLGQGPEFLIYFQGTGAADDSGLPNDRFFAVRPEGSVSTLKIQRTERGDSAVYLCASSLGSATDTQYFGPGTRLTVL.

This clone has only one observation. The V call is TRBV5-4, the J call TRBJ2-3, with D maybe TRBD2 (6 bases). V was shortened by 7 bases and J by 1 base, with 16 bases between the two germline ends. This CDR3 region has 15 residues. Germline CDR1 is SGHNT and CDR2 is YYREEE (reference sequence). The CDR3 DNA follows: TGTGCCAGCCACTTCGGGGGAGGCGGCACAGATACGCAGTATTTT. Protein: CASHFGGGGTDTQYF.

This clone was recorded only once. The rearrangement joins TRBV6-2 or TRBV6-3 to TRBJ1-4, with 12 bases lining up with TRBD1. The CDR3 runs 16 residues. From germline, CDR1 is MNHEY and CDR2 SVGEGT. V lost 5 bases to trimming and J lost 8 bases; unmatched junction nucleotides: 9. The CDR3 sequence is CASSKGQGARLEKLFF. DNA of the CDR3: TGTGCCAGCAGTAAGGGACAGGGGGCAAGATTGGAAAAACTGTTTTTT.

This clone has only one observation. The chain has TRBV25-1 and TRBJ1-3; unclear D gene. Per germline, CDR1 MGHDK and CDR2 SYGVNS. Trimming pared 4 bases from V and 4 bases from J, leaving 14 bases between. The CDR3 loop spans 15 amino acids. CDR3 region: CASSVGQAGGNTIYF. CDR3 coding DNA: TGTGCCAGCAGTGTTGGGCAAGCGGGGGGAAACACCATATATTTT.

The V and J genes are TRBV15 and TRBJ2-7; a possible D gene is TRBD2 (5 bases). Trimming left V 1 base short and J 3 bases short, with 13 bases between. The CDR3 length is 15 residues. Germline loops: CDR1 LNHNV, CDR2 YYDKDF (reference sequence). The CDR3 sequence: CATSRVRASGYEQYF. The CDR3 nucleotides read TGTGCCACCAGCAGAGTGAGGGCCTCCGGCTACGAGCAGTACTTC. The variable domain in full, completed from reference TRBV15 and TRBJ2-7, reads DAMVIQNPRYQVTQFGKPVTLSCSQTLNHNVMYWYQQKSSQAPKLLFHYYDKDFNNEADTPDNFQSRRPNTSFCFLDIRSPGLGDTAMYLCATSRVRASGYEQYFGPGTRLTVT.

V usage is TRBV29-1 and J usage is TRBJ2-2, with D tentatively TRBD2 (6 bases). Trimming pared 6 bases from V and 7 bases from J, leaving 15 bases between. This CDR3 has 13 residues. The V gene's germline CDR1 is SQVTM and CDR2 ANQGSEA. As DNA, the CDR3 is TGCAGCGTCCGAAGTTCGGGGGACGGGGAGCTGTTTTTT. Amino acid sequence: CSVRSSGDGELFF.